Here is one TCR beta chain with its context. Its antigen is as yet unknown. The data originate from a study of vaccination and CD4 T cells after COVID-19. At the level of the study: A median of approximately 96 days (range 35 to 161) separated diagnosis from post-COVID sampling. Post-vaccine specimens were obtained a median about 70 days after dose two (range 14 to 241). Whole-study results and caveats: A comparatively limited set of convalescent patients was examined, with no early post-infection timepoints. In convalescent patients, a median around 87% of post-vaccine SARS-CoV-2-reactive clones appeared only after vaccination.

TCRdb processed the PCR reads anew with MiXCR; each CDR3 protein has one entry. The sample carries approximately 23,000 distinct CDR3 sequences, around 50% recorded once. Germline assignment: CDR1 MDHEN and CDR2 SYDVKM. The V gene lost 6 bases and the J gene lost 8 bases, with 19 bases spanning the gap. The CDR3 contains 14 residues. The gene calls are TRBV28 and TRBJ1-2, with a tentative D call TRBD1 (6 bases). The sample here was CD4+ T cells from blood, taken before SARS-CoV-2 vaccination. The clonotype originates from a human donor who had recovered from COVID-19. CDR3 region: CASSLSRQDRGYTF. DNA for the CDR3: TGTGCCAGCAGCCTATCCCGACAGGACCGGGGCTACACCTTC.